These 29 T cell receptor beta chains were sequenced from one sample in a study of human T cells and chemical hapten exposure. Time point in this sample: pre-sensitization, week 0. Treatment: therapeutic diphenylcyclopropenone sensitization with weekly scalp DPC. TCRdb fed the RACE reads into MiXCR, producing one record per CDR3 protein. The sample holds approximately 180,000 distinct CDR3 sequences, 25% to 35% seen once. Sequenced here: whole blood, sampled in connection with sensitization to the hapten diphenylcyclopropenone (DPC). The receptors were gathered from a woman in her twenties or thirties with alopecia areata. Some clones in this sample may be carry-over from other donors' samples.

Many counts were recorded for this clonotype. CDR3: CAIADQLGTEAFF. The DNA for the CDR3 is TGTGCCATCGCGGACCAACTGGGCACTGAAGCTTTCTTT. The V gene is TRBV10-3, the J gene TRBJ1-1, with unresolved D. The germline gives CDR1 ENHRY, CDR2 SYGVKD. This CDR3 comprises 13 residues. Trimming shortened V by 8 bases and J by 4 bases, and 14 bases separated the two germline ends.

This clonotype was seen only a few times. The chain carries TRBV19 and TRBJ2-6; D is perhaps TRBD1 (6 bases). CDR1 LNHDA and CDR2 SQIVND come from the germline V gene (reference sequence). CDR3 length: 17 amino acids. Trimming shortened V by 1 base and J by 0 bases, and 10 bases separated the two germline ends. The CDR3 DNA is TGTGCCAGTAGTATAGGACAGGTCCCCTCTGGGGCCAACGTCCTGACTTTC. It specifies CASSIGQVPSGANVLTF.

This chain connects TRBV4-2 to TRBJ2-7, with 8 bases that match TRBD2. The junction had 1 base not matched to a gene; V was cut back by 2 bases and J by 1 base. CDR1 LGHNA and CDR2 YNFKEQ come from the germline V gene. This CDR3 has 14 residues. CDR3 loop: CASSQRGGSYEQYF. CDR3 DNA: TGTGCCAGCAGCCAACGCGGGGGGTCCTACGAGCAGTACTTC.

This rearrangement joins TRBV4-3 to TRBJ1-1; D may be TRBD1 (6 bases). Germline V gene data show CDR1 as LGHNA and CDR2 as YSLEER. CDR3 length: 15 amino acids. Trimming took 0 bases from V and 5 from J, leaving 13 bases between them. The CDR3: CASSQDGGLGTEAFF. CDR3 bases: TGCGCCAGCAGCCAAGATGGGGGGCTTGGAACTGAAGCTTTCTTT.

The chain couples TRBV10-3 to TRBJ1-5; 12 bases fit TRBD1. The CDR3 contains 16 residues. Germline CDR1 and CDR2: ENHRY and SYGVKD. V gave up 2 bases and J gave up 5 bases; unmatched junction bases: 4. CDR3 sequence (DNA): TGTGCCATCAGTGAGGGGGACAGGGGGCTCGATCAGCCCCAGCATTTT. This sequence encodes CAISEGDRGLDQPQHF.

The CDR3 DNA sequence: TGTGCCATCGGACAGGGCACTGAAGCTTTCTTT. It is translated as CAIGQGTEAFF. The V gene is TRBV6-2 or TRBV6-3, the J gene TRBJ1-1; 8 bases are shared with TRBD1. Germline V lookup: CDR1 MNHEY, CDR2 SVGEGT. Unmatched junction bases numbered 2, after V lost 10 bases and J lost 4 bases. The CDR3 is made up of 11 amino acids.

The rearrangement uses TRBV7-2 and TRBJ2-7; TRBD1 aligns across 10 bases. This CDR3 is 15 amino acids long. The J segment lost 6 bases and the V segment lost 7 bases, leaving 12 bases of the junction unmatched. Germline lookup yields CDR1 SGHTA and CDR2 FQGNSA. The CDR3 protein is CASTPLGQGRTEQYF. The CDR3 DNA sequence: TGTGCCAGCACCCCCCTGGGACAGGGGAGGACCGAGCAGTACTTC.

This sequence joins TRBV7-2 and TRBJ2-5; 7 positions match TRBD1. Trimming removed 7 bases from V and 2 bases from J; junction bases left unmatched: 13. CDR1 SGHTA and CDR2 FQGNSA come from the germline V gene. This CDR3 region has 16 residues. This CDR3 is CASNSGTDRLQETQYF. CDR3 bases: TGTGCCAGCAACAGTGGGACAGATAGACTTCAAGAGACCCAGTACTTC.

The rearrangement links TRBV5-1 to TRBJ1-1; D remains unclear. The V end lost 4 bases, the J end lost 3 bases, and 13 bases lay between the germline ends. Per the germline V gene, CDR1 is SGHRS and CDR2 is YFSETQ. CDR3 length: 14 residues. In DNA form, the CDR3 reads TGCGCCAGCAGCAACTCTCCCGGGGACACTGAAGCTTTCTTT. Encoded protein: CASSNSPGDTEAFF.

V and J are TRBV29-1 and TRBJ1-1; D is undetermined. The CDR3 sequence is 11 residues long. CDR1 and CDR2 (germline): SQVTM, ANQGSEA. V dropped 7 bases and J dropped 11 bases, with 17 bases sitting between them. The CDR3 spells CSGELDRRAFF. The CDR3 DNA reads TGCAGCGGAGAATTAGATCGGCGGGCTTTCTTT.

The chain recombines TRBV7-2 with TRBJ1-6; D gene ambiguous. CDR1 is SGHTA, CDR2 FQGNSA, per germline. The V gene lost 5 bases and the J gene lost 6 bases, with 11 bases spanning the gap. The CDR3 contains 14 residues. CDR3: CASSTWRSNSPLHF. CDR3 nucleotides: TGTGCCAGCAGCACTTGGAGGTCTAATTCACCCCTCCACTTT.

This clonotype was recorded a few times. V and J are TRBV7-2 and TRBJ2-7; 12 bases fit TRBD2. V lost 6 bases, J lost 6 bases, and 6 bases stayed unmatched. The CDR3 is made up of 14 amino acids. Germline loops: CDR1 SGHTA, CDR2 FQGNSA. In nucleotides, the CDR3 is TGTGCCAGCAGGGAACTAGCGGGGGGACTCGAGCAGTACTTC. This sequence encodes CASRELAGGLEQYF.

This clonotype was counted a few times. The chain has TRBV5-1 and TRBJ2-2, with D possibly TRBD2 on 7 matching bases. Germline V gene data show CDR1 as SGHRS and CDR2 as YFSETQ. V lost 1 base, J lost 4 bases, and 14 bases lay in between. This CDR3 is 16 amino acids long. The CDR3 region has the DNA TGCGCCAGCAGCTTGAAGAGGGGGGGCCTCACCGGGGAGCTGTTTTTT. This gives the protein CASSLKRGGLTGELFF.

The chain combines TRBV19 with TRBJ1-5; possible D gene TRBD1, 5 bases. CDR1 and CDR2 (germline): LNHDA, SQIVND (reference sequence). CDR3 length: 15 amino acids. The V and J ends lost 5 bases and 3 bases respectively, with 14 bases between them. CDR3 nucleotides: TGTGCCAGTAGTTCGGAGGGGCACCCCAATCAGCCCCAGCATTTT. This gives the protein CASSSEGHPNQPQHF.

This clonotype was counted only a few times. The chain links TRBV28 to TRBJ2-1; D uncertain. V was pared by 7 bases and J by 4 bases, with 17 bases between. The CDR3 is made up of 15 amino acids. Germline V gives CDR1 MDHEN, CDR2 SYDVKM. CDR3 sequence reads: CASTPRSRLYNEQFF. CDR3 sequence (DNA): TGTGCCAGCACCCCCCGGTCGAGATTGTACAATGAGCAGTTCTTC.

The chain links TRBV20-1 to TRBJ1-1; unclear D gene. The CDR3 is 12 residues long. Germline assignment: CDR1 DFQATT and CDR2 SNEGSKA (reference sequence). The V and J ends lost 3 bases and 1 base respectively, with 6 bases between them. CDR3 in DNA: TGCAGTGCTAGCGAGCCGAACACTGAAGCTTTCTTT. Amino acids: CSASEPNTEAFF.

This clonotype was counted only a few times. The chain has TRBV20-1 and TRBJ2-1, with 9 bases lining up with TRBD2. CDR1 and CDR2 from the germline V gene are DFQATT and SNEGSKA (reference sequence). The CDR3 consists of 14 residues. Trimming cost V 6 bases and J 5 bases; bases outside gene matches: 8. Here the CDR3 reads CSAQSGGIHNEQFF. CDR3 bases: TGCAGTGCCCAGAGCGGGGGGATCCACAATGAGCAGTTCTTC.

The V call is TRBV29-1, the J call TRBJ1-2; D possibly corresponds to TRBD1 (6 bases). Germline V gene sequence: CDR1 SQVTM, CDR2 ANQGSEA. The CDR3 contains 13 residues. Trimming cost V 3 bases and J 2 bases, with 10 bases left between them. The CDR3 protein is CSVDSGTNYGYTF. The DNA of the CDR3 is TGCAGCGTTGACTCGGGGACAAACTATGGCTACACCTTC.

This sequence joins TRBV9 and TRBJ2-3, with unresolved D. The CDR3 has 13 residues. Trimming shortened V by 4 bases and J by 4 bases, and 10 bases separated the two germline ends. Germline V gives CDR1 SGDLS, CDR2 YYNGEE. CDR3 sequence reads: CASSPHKADTQYF. The CDR3 DNA is TGTGCCAGCAGCCCTCACAAGGCAGATACGCAGTATTTT.

This clonotype was seen more than once but under ten times. The chain uses TRBV20-1 and TRBJ2-5, with TRBD1 matching 8 bases. The CDR3 spans 14 residues. Germline V gives CDR1 DFQATT, CDR2 SNEGSKA (reference sequence). Trimming cost V 1 base and J 4 bases; bases outside gene matches: 5. CDR3 bases: TGCAGTGCTAGAGTCGCAGGGGGCGCAGAGACCCAGTACTTC. It specifies CSARVAGGAETQYF.

Only a few counts were recorded for this clonotype. V and J are TRBV28 and TRBJ2-7, with TRBD2 matching over 8 bases. The germline V gene has CDR1 MDHEN and CDR2 SYDVKM. V shed 5 bases, J shed 0 bases, and the junction held 9 bases outside the gene matches. The CDR3 is 16 amino acids. The CDR3: CASSTRGGSNSYEQYF. CDR3 nucleotides: TGTGCCAGCAGTACCCGCGGGGGGTCCAACTCCTACGAGCAGTACTTC.

The rearrangement uses TRBV15 and TRBJ1-1; D ambiguous. V lost 0 bases to trimming and J lost 0 bases, with 5 bases between them. In germline, CDR1 is LNHNV, CDR2 YYDKDF (reference sequence). The CDR3 covers 14 residues. The DNA of the CDR3 is TGTGCCACCAGCAGAGATAGGGTGAACACTGAAGCTTTCTTT. As protein: CATSRDRVNTEAFF.

In its sample, this clonotype was seen a few times. The CDR3 protein is CASRGTGLVTQYF. The DNA for the CDR3 is TGTGCCAGCCGTGGGACAGGGTTAGTGACCCAGTACTTC. The J gene is TRBJ2-5, the V gene TRBV7-2, with TRBD1 matching 9 bases. Per germline, CDR1 SGHTA and CDR2 FQGNSA. The CDR3 runs 13 residues. The ends lost 8 bases at V and 7 bases at J; junction bases unmatched: 8.

In its sample, this clonotype was seen a few times. This rearrangement joins TRBV2 to TRBJ1-1; D unresolved. The germline V gene has CDR1 SNHLY and CDR2 FYNNEI. V shed 5 bases and J shed 0 bases, with 13 bases lying between them. This CDR3 comprises 15 residues. The CDR3, as DNA: TGTGCCAGCAGTTACACGCGGCAGCTGAACACTGAAGCTTTCTTT. Translating gives CASSYTRQLNTEAFF.

The V call is TRBV5-1, the J call TRBJ1-2, with D unresolved. CDR3 length: 12 amino acids. Germline V CDR1 and CDR2: SGHRS, YFSETQ. V was cut by 2 bases and J by 4 bases, with 6 bases left in between. The CDR3 sequence: CASSLDTYGYTF. In DNA form, the CDR3 reads TGCGCCAGCAGCTTAGACACCTATGGCTACACCTTC.

J is TRBJ2-3 and V is TRBV7-9, with 8 bases identical to TRBD2. Germline CDR1 and CDR2: SEHNR and FQNEAQ (reference sequence). The length of the CDR3 is 13 residues. V trimming: 10 bases; J trimming: 4 bases; junction bases outside the gene matches: 7. The CDR3 sequence is CAIQRGSADTQYF. CDR3 nucleotides: TGTGCCATCCAGCGGGGGAGCGCAGATACGCAGTATTTT.

A few counts support this clonotype. In DNA form, the CDR3 reads TGTGCCAGCAGTTTAACATGGCGAGAGACCCAGTACTTC. Translated, it gives CASSLTWRETQYF. The chain links TRBV27 to TRBJ2-5, with D unresolved. This CDR3 spans 13 amino acids. V was shortened by 2 bases and J by 4 bases, with 8 bases between the two germline ends. The V gene's germline CDR1 is MNHEY and CDR2 SMNVEV (reference sequence).

This clonotype was seen a handful of times. The chain uses TRBV6-6 and TRBJ2-7; D may be TRBD2 (5 bases). The CDR3 runs to 12 residues. From germline, CDR1 is MNHNY and CDR2 SVGAGI (reference sequence). V lost 6 bases, J lost 3 bases, and 9 bases lay in between. CDR3 sequence (DNA): TGTGCCAGCAGAGGTAGCGTCTACGAGCAGTACTTC. Its translation is CASRGSVYEQYF.

J is TRBJ1-1 and V is TRBV9, with 9 bases matching TRBD1. V trimming: 3 bases; J trimming: 4 bases; junction bases outside the gene matches: 4. The CDR3 sequence is 14 residues long. Germline V CDR1 and CDR2: SGDLS, YYNGEE. The CDR3 protein is CASSEQGAGTEAFF. For the CDR3, the DNA is TGTGCCAGCAGCGAACAGGGGGCAGGCACTGAAGCTTTCTTT. The complete variable domain, with remaining parts taken from reference TRBV9 and TRBJ1-1, reads DSGVTQTPKHLITATGQRVTLRCSPRSGDLSVYWYQQSLDQGLQFLIQYYNGEERAKGNILERFSAQQFPDLHSELNLSSLELGDSALYFCASSEQGAGTEAFFGQGTRLTVV.